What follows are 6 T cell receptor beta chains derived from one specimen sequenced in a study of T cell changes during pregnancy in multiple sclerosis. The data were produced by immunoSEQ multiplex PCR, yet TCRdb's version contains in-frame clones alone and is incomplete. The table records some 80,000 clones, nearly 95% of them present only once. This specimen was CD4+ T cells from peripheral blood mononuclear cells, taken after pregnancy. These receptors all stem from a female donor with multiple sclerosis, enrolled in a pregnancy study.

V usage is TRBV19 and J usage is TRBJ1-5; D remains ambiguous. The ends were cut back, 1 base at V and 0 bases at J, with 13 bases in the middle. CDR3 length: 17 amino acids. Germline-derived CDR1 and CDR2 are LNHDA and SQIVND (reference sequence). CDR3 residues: CASSIVRRGYSNQPQHF. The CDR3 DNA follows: TGTGCCAGTAGTATAGTTCGTCGCGGTTATAGCAATCAGCCCCAGCATTTT.

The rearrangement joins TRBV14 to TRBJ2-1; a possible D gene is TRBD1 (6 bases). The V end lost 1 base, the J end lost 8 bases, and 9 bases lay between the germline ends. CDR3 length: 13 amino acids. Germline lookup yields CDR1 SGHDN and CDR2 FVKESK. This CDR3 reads CASSQVRGHEQFF. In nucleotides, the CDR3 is TGTGCCAGCAGCCAAGTCAGGGGCCATGAGCAGTTCTTC.

CDR3 DNA sequence: TGTGCCAGCTCACAGGAGGCGGGCACTGAAGCTTTCTTT. It encodes CASSQEAGTEAFF. The V call is TRBV18, the J call TRBJ1-1; D unclear. CDR1 and CDR2 from the germline V gene are KGHSH and LQKENI. This CDR3 comprises 13 residues. Trimming pared 4 bases from V and 4 bases from J, leaving 10 bases between.

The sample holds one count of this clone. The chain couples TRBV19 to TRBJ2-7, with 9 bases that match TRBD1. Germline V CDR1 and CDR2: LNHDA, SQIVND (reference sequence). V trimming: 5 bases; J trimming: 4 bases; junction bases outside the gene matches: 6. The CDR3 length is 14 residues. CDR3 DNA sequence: TGTGCCAGTAGTTCCACAGGGGGCGCGTACGAGCAGTACTTC. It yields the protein CASSSTGGAYEQYF. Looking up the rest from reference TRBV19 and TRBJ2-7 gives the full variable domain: DGGITQSPKYLFRKEGQNVTLSCEQNLNHDAMYWYRQDPGQGLRLIYYSQIVNDFQKGDIAEGYSVSREKKESFPLTVTSAQKNPTAFYLCASSSTGGAYEQYFGPGTRLTVT.

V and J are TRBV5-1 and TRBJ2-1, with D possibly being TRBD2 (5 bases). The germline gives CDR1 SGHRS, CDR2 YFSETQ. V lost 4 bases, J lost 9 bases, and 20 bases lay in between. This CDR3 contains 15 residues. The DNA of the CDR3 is TGCGCCAGCAGCATAGCCGGGAAACCTTCGGGTGAGCAGTTCTTC. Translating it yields CASSIAGKPSGEQFF.

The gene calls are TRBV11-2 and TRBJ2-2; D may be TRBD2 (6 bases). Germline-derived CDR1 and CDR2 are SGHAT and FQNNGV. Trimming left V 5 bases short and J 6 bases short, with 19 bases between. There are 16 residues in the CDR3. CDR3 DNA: TGTGCCAGCAGCATGCGGGGCCCTGGCTTTGCCGGGGAGCTGTTTTTT. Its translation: CASSMRGPGFAGELFF.